This entry features one T cell receptor (beta chain) sequence. Antigen specificity is unknown. A single heparinised draw of about 100 mL on average was taken per donor. Reverse transcribing all isolated RNA meant expressed TCRB transcripts were sequenced. The assay was immunoSEQ multiplex PCR, and TCRdb's table has in-frame clones only and misses some. Here the sample spans around 130,000 clones, 9% being singletons. Per the germline V gene, CDR1 is GTSNPN and CDR2 is SVGIG (reference sequence). This CDR3 comprises 13 residues. With 1 base removed from V and 3 bases from J, the gap between germline ends came to 10 bases. These data belong to a study of beta chain features in type 1 diabetes. General study findings and limits: Shorter TCRB CDR3s, moderately but significantly so, marked every one of the four CD4+ subsets in Type 1 diabetes patients. There were fewer insertions and more deletions at the VDJ junctions of type 1 diabetes patients. Sampled from patients, naive, central memory and Treg TCRB repertoires appeared more similar than those sampled from healthy donors.

The gene calls are TRBV30 and TRBJ2-7; perhaps TRBD2 as D (5 bases). The sequencing input was central memory CD4+ T cells from blood. The sequence derives from a man aged 25 to 40 with type 1 diabetes. The CDR3 region is CAWSEDLLYEQYF. The CDR3 coding sequence is TGTGCCTGGAGTGAGGACTTACTCTACGAGCAGTACTTC.